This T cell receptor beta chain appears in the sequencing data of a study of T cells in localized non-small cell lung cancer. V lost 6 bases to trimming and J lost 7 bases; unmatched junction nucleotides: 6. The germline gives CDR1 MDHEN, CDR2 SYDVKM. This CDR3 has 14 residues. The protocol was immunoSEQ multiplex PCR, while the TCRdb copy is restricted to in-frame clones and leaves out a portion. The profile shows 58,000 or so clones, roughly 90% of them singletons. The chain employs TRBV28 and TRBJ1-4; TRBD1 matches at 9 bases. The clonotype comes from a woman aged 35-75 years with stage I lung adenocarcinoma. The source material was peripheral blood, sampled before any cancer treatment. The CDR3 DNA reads TGTGCCAGCAGCCCGACAGGGGGGGGTGAAAAACTGTTTTTT. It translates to CASSPTGGGEKLFF.